Detailed here is one T cell receptor (beta chain). These data are taken from a study of T cells in Graves' hyperthyroidism and ophthalmopathy. The CDR3 regions of TCR beta were amplified from RNA transcripts. An initial round of RT-PCR targeting the TCR CDR3 relied on the HTBI primer set. TCRdb ran MiXCR on the multiplex PCR reads and lists one entry per CDR3 protein. The table shows about 770,000 distinct CDR3 sequences, with about 19% occurring only once. CDR3 length equals 13 residues. Trimming cost V 2 bases and J 4 bases, with 8 bases left between them. In germline, CDR1 is SGHNT, CDR2 YYREEE (reference sequence).

This TCR was recovered from a woman aged 50 to 60 with Graves' hyperthyroidism that later progressed to Graves' ophthalmopathy. The sample comprised blood. The chain is built from TRBV5-4 and TRBJ2-3; no firm D call. The CDR3 here is CASSFFSADTQYF. The CDR3 region has the DNA TGTGCCAGCAGCTTTTTCTCGGCAGATACGCAGTATTTT.